The source of this T cell receptor beta chain is a study of shared clonotypes between healthy human individuals. Overall study context: Donors had three CD4 naive, three CD4 memory, two CD8 naive and one CD8 memory plate apiece. Study-wide findings and caveats: Generally, naive subsets (rather than memory subsets) showed larger estimated richness.

Measured with immunoSEQ multiplex PCR; TCRdb has only the in-frame clones, and not every one. The sample contains some 2,000,000 clones, 90% to 96% of which appear only once. A remark on this clone: Its matching antigen is unknown.

Germline assignment: CDR1 MNHEY and CDR2 SMNVEV (reference sequence). V lost 8 bases, J lost 3 bases, and 7 bases stayed unmatched. The CDR3 length is 14 residues. The chain uses TRBV27 and TRBJ2-3, with 8 bases aligning to TRBD1. This TCR was recovered from a man aged 18 to 35 in good health. The sequenced sample consisted of naive CD4+ T cells sorted from blood. Regarding subset: CD45RA+ positively selected. CDR3 nucleotides: TGTGCCAGCGCGGACAGGGTTGGTACAGATACGCAGTATTTT. It codes for CASADRVGTDTQYF.